The sequence of this T cell receptor (beta chain) was determined in a study of response to subunit inactivated influenza vaccine. TCRdb reanalysed the RT-PCR reads using MiXCR and keeps one entry per CDR3 protein. The sample has about 540,000 distinct CDR3 sequences, around 21% seen once. The V gene lost 0 bases and the J gene lost 5 bases, with 3 bases spanning the gap. This CDR3 is 12 amino acids long. The germline gives CDR1 ENHRY, CDR2 SYGVKD. The sample also formed part of further work on T cells expressing NK-cell markers. This second report adds: Beta-chain TCR cDNA was generated via 5'RACE template switching with UMIs. HCMV seropositivity marked seven of the eight sequenced donors; one was seronegative. An anti-gamma-delta TCR antibody confined sorting to alpha-beta TCR T cells across several of the experiments. In five to seven donors, dominant CD3+CD56+NKG2C+ clonotypes ranked among the top 10 CD8+ clonotypes.

J is TRBJ2-3 and V is TRBV10-3; no clear D gene. This specimen consisted of CD4+ T cells sorted from PBMCs, obtained roughly 12 days after vaccination. This clonotype originated in a man aged 50-59 years who received an inactivated influenza vaccine. CDR3 DNA: TGTGCCATCAGTGAGTCTGTAGATACGCAGTATTTT. Translated, it gives CAISESVDTQYF.